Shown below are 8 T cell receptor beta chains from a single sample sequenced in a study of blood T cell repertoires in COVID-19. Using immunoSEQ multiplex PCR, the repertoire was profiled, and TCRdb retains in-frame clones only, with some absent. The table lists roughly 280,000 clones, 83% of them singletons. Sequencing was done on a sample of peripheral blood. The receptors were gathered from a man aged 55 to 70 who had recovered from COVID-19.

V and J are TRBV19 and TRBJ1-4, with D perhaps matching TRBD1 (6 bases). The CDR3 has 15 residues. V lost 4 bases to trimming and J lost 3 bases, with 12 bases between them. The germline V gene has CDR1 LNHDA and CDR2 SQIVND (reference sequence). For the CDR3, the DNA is TGTGCCAGTAGTACCCCAGGGGCCGCTAATGAAAAACTGTTTTTT. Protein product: CASSTPGAANEKLFF. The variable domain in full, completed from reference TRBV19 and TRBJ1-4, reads DGGITQSPKYLFRKEGQNVTLSCEQNLNHDAMYWYRQDPGQGLRLIYYSQIVNDFQKGDIAEGYSVSREKKESFPLTVTSAQKNPTAFYLCASSTPGAANEKLFFGSGTQLSVL.

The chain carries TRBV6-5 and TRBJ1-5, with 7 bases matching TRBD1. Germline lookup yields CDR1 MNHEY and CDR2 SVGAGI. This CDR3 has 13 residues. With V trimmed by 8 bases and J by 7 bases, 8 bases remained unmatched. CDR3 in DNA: TGTGCCAGCGGAGACAGGGCGAGGCAGCCCCAGCATTTT. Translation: CASGDRARQPQHF.

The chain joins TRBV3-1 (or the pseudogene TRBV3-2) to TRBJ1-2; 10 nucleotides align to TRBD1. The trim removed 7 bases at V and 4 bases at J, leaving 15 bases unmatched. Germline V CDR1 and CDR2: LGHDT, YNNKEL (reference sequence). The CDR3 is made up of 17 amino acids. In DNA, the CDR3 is TGTGCCAGCACCGCGACCAACCCGGGACAGGGGTTCTATGGCTACACCTTC. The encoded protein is CASTATNPGQGFYGYTF.

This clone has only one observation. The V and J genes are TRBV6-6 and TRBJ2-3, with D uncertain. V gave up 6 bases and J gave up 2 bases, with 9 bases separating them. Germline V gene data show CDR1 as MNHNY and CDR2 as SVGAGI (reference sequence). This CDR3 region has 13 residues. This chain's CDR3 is CASRSSLTDTQYF. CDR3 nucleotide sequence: TGTGCCAGCAGGTCTAGTCTCACAGATACGCAGTATTTT.

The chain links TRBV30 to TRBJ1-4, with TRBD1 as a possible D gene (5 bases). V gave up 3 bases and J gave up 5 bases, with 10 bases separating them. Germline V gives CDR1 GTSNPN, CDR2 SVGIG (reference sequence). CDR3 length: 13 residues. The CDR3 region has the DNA TGTGCCTGGAGACGCAGGGCAAATGAAAAACTGTTTTTT. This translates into CAWRRRANEKLFF.

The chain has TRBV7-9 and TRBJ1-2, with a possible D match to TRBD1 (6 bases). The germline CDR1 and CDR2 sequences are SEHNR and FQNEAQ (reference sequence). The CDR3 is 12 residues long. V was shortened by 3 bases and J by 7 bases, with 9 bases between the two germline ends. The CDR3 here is CASSLGALGYTF. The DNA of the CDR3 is TGTGCCAGCAGCTTGGGGGCGCTTGGCTACACCTTC.

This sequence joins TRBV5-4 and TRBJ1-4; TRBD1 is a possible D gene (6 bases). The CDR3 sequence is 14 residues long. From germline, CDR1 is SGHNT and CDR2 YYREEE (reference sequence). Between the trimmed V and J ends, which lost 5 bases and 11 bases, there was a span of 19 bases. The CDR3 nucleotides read TGTGCCAGCAGTGCGGACAGTCTAATGGGGAAACTGTTTTTT. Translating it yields CASSADSLMGKLFF.

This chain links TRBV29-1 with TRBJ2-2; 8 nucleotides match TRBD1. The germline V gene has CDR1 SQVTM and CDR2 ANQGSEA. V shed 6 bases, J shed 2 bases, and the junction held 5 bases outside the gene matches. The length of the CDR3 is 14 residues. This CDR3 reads CSVRTGTNTGELFF. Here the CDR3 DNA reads TGCAGCGTCCGGACAGGGACCAACACCGGGGAGCTGTTTTTT.